A single sample gave rise to the 30 T cell receptor beta chains below, sequenced in a study of tumor-infiltrating lymphocytes in primary liver carcinoma. Using a constant-region primer together with ProtoScript II reverse transcriptase, TCR beta cDNA was made from about 490 ng of total RNA. ARM-PCR, slightly modified, supplied the TCR beta libraries through three nested multiplex PCR rounds. The first two PCR rounds used TRBV1-TRBV30 primers with a Cbeta primer, around 10 cycles each. Via MiXCR, TCRdb re-called the multiplex PCR reads, giving one row per CDR3 protein. The repertoire holds 100,000 or so distinct CDR3 sequences, with approximately 80% as singletons. Both RNA and DNA were isolated together from around 18-30 mg of bulk tissue that had not been sorted. Sequences were obtained from liver tumor tissue from sampling region 3. Subset denoted: tumor region T3, left-lateral pole. Every receptor here comes from a middle-aged man with primary liver carcinoma and hepatitis B virus infection.

In the case of this clonotype: This may be a read error: a much more frequent sequence differs by one nucleotide. The rearrangement joins TRBV24-1 to TRBJ2-1; 9 positions match TRBD1. V shed 6 bases, J shed 8 bases, and the junction held 10 bases outside the gene matches. Germline V gene lookup returns CDR1 KGHDR and CDR2 SFDVKD. The CDR3 extends over 15 amino acids. CDR3 residues: CATSNSGQGLHEQFF. CDR3 coding DNA: TGTGCCACCAGTAACTCGGGACAGGGCTTGCATGAGCAGTTCTTC.

Remarks on this clonotype: An end of the junction does not agree with germline; a read error may underlie this. The chain links TRBV6-1 to TRBJ2-5; a possible D gene is TRBD2 (5 bases). There are 15 residues in the CDR3. Germline-derived CDR1 and CDR2 are MNHNS and SASEGT. The CDR3 sequence is CAISEAVGGQETQYF. Written as DNA, the CDR3 is TGTGCCATCAGTGAAGCGGTAGGCGGCCAAGAGACACAGTACTTC.

The chain employs TRBV29-1 and TRBJ2-1, with a tentative D call TRBD2 (5 bases). The CDR3 consists of 13 residues. V was shortened by 4 bases and J by 13 bases, with 20 bases between the two germline ends. CDR1 is SQVTM, CDR2 ANQGSEA, per germline. Here the CDR3 DNA reads TGCAGCGTTGTCTGGGCCCTGAGCGGTGAACAGTTCTTC. Amino acids: CSVVWALSGEQFF.

The rearrangement links TRBV28 to TRBJ1-2; D is possibly TRBD1 (6 bases). The CDR3 is 15 amino acids. CDR1 MDHEN and CDR2 SYDVKM come from the germline V gene. The CDR3 spells CDSSLSDRITYGYTF. The DNA of the CDR3 is TGTGATAGCAGCTTATCTGACAGGATAACCTATGGCTACACCTTC.

About this clonotype: Germline is not matched at one junction end, which may reflect a read error. V is TRBV28 and J is TRBJ2-2; D is possibly TRBD2 (5 bases). Germline-derived CDR1 and CDR2 are MDHEN and SYDVKM. This CDR3 is built from 15 residues. The CDR3 nucleotides are TGTGCCAGTACCCGCCGGCTAGCCTCCACCAGGGAGCTGTTTTTT. Translated, it gives CASTRRLASTRELFF.

As regards this clonotype: The conserved phenylalanine or tryptophan is not found at the CDR3 terminus, so this likely reflects a read error. J is TRBJ2-7 and V is TRBV5-6; D unclear. The CDR3 has 15 amino acids. CDR1 is SGHDT, CDR2 YYEEEE, per germline. V was trimmed by 0 bases and J by 9 bases, leaving 19 bases between them. The CDR3 loop reads CASSLEGGNIGVQYL. CDR3 coding DNA: TGTGCCAGCAGCTTGGAGGGCGGTAATATTGGCGTGCAGTACCTC.

As for this clonotype: At one end, the junction sequence differs from germline, possibly due to a read error. The chain recombines TRBV12-3 or TRBV12-4 with TRBJ2-5; D is possibly TRBD1 (5 bases). This CDR3 contains 13 residues. The CDR3 loop reads CARSLSRVETQYF. The CDR3 nucleotides read TGTGCCAGGAGTTTAAGCAGGGTAGAGACCCAGTACTTC.

On this clonotype: Given the absence of the conserved phenylalanine or tryptophan at the CDR3 end, a read error is likely. J is TRBJ2-7 and V is TRBV29-1; the D is unclear. In germline, CDR1 is SQVTM, CDR2 ANQGSEA. The CDR3 length is 14 residues. The CDR3 DNA reads as TGCAGCGTTGAAGACTCCTCTCCCTCCCACGAGCAGTACCTC. Translating gives CSVEDSSPSHEQYL.

The J gene is TRBJ2-2, the V gene TRBV7-2; 16 bases match TRBD2. This CDR3 is 17 amino acids long. The J segment lost 6 bases and the V segment lost 5 bases, leaving 6 bases of the junction unmatched. The germline V gene has CDR1 SGHTA and CDR2 FQGNSA. The CDR3 loop reads CASSPLGTSGRAGELFF. CDR3 DNA: TGTGCCAGCAGCCCCCTCGGGACTAGCGGGAGGGCCGGGGAGCTGTTTTTT.

Comment on this clonotype: This CDR3 fails to terminate in the conserved phenylalanine or tryptophan, so it likely reflects a read error. Because the CDR3's place on the DNA is in doubt, the DNA is left out and the CDR3 is given as listed by TCRdb. The chain uses TRBV6-6 and TRBJ2-5; TRBD2 was called by the table and not checked on the DNA. The CDR3 is 14 residues long, ends included. The V gene's germline CDR1 is MNHNY and CDR2 SVGAGI (reference sequence). CDR3 amino acids: CASSHGRLQETHYL.

The chain is built from TRBV3-1 and TRBJ2-7, with 8 bases matching TRBD2. Trimming at V came to 3 bases and at J to 7 bases, leaving 8 bases not matched to a gene. Germline CDR1 LGHDT, CDR2 YNNKEL (reference sequence). The CDR3 consists of 14 residues. CDR3 sequence (DNA): TGTGCCAGCAGCCATGCAGCGGGAGTAAGGGAGCAGTACTTC. Encoded protein: CASSHAAGVREQYF.

As regards this clonotype: Here the CDR3 omits its conserved ending phenylalanine or tryptophan, so a read error is the likely source. The chain couples TRBV12-3 or TRBV12-4 to TRBJ2-3; a possible D gene is TRBD1 (6 bases). The length of the CDR3 is 14 residues. In DNA, the CDR3 is TGTGTCAGCAGTTTAGGGCAGGGGTCAGATACGCAGTATTTA. Protein: CVSSLGQGSDTQYL.

Regarding this clonotype: One end of the junction does not line up with germline, which may come from a read error. The V call is TRBV11-3, the J call TRBJ2-2; D ambiguous. The germline V gene has CDR1 SGHNT and CDR2 YENEEA. The CDR3 has 15 amino acids. The CDR3 DNA sequence: TGTGCCAGCAGCCTAGACCTAGTAGGAACCGGGGAGCTGTTTTTT. Protein: CASSLDLVGTGELFF.

In its sample, this clonotype was seen a few times. One end of the junction does not line up with germline, which may come from a read error. The chain uses TRBV11-2 and TRBJ2-3; 13 nucleotides line up with TRBD2. In germline, CDR1 is SGHAT, CDR2 FQNNGV. The CDR3 runs 16 residues. The CDR3 protein is CASSSPGLAGADTQYF. For the CDR3, the DNA is TGTGCTAGCAGCTCCCCAGGACTAGCGGGAGCGGATACGCAGTATTTT. The full variable domain, rest sourced from reference TRBV11-2 and TRBJ2-3, is EAGVAQSPRYKIIEKRQSVAFWCNPISGHATLYWYQQILGQGPKLLIQFQNNGVVDDSQLPKDRFSAERLKGVDSTLKIQPAKLEDSAVYLCASSSPGLAGADTQYFGPGTRLTVL.

As to this clonotype: No conserved phenylalanine or tryptophan ends this CDR3, so it is likely a read error. The DNA is omitted, as the CDR3 cannot be located on it reliably, and the CDR3 follows TCRdb's listing. The rearrangement links TRBV29-1 to TRBJ1-2; the D segment call TRBD1 is taken from the table without a DNA check. CDR1 is SQVTM, CDR2 ANQGSEA, per germline. With termini counted, the CDR3 has 13 amino acids. CDR3 region: CSDSTGDNYGYTY.

There are a few counts of this clonotype. This sequence joins TRBV20-1 and TRBJ2-3; tentatively, D is TRBD1 (6 bases). Germline CDR1 reads DFQATT; CDR2 reads SNEGSKA (reference sequence). The ends were cut back, 2 bases at V and 2 bases at J, with 14 bases in the middle. There are 15 residues in the CDR3. CDR3 sequence (DNA): TGCAGTGCTAGAAAACCGGGACACCTCACAGATACGCAGTATTTT. This gives the protein CSARKPGHLTDTQYF.

This clonotype was counted a single time. Possible read error: a much larger clone is one base away. V usage is TRBV19 and J usage is TRBJ1-6, with 9 bases identical to TRBD1. Germline values: CDR1 LNHDA, CDR2 SQIVND (reference sequence). CDR3 length equals 14 residues. V lost 11 bases, J lost 5 bases, and 7 bases stayed unmatched. The CDR3 is CASRGDRDNSPLHF. As DNA, the CDR3 is TGTGCCTCGCGCGGGGACAGGGATAATTCACCCCTCCACTTT.

Turning to this clonotype: The conserved final phenylalanine or tryptophan is absent from the CDR3, which likely points to a read error. The chain is built from TRBV6-5 and TRBJ2-3; 11 bases map to TRBD1. The CDR3 contains 17 residues. Trimming removed 9 bases from V and 5 bases from J; junction bases left unmatched: 16. CDR1 is MNHEY, CDR2 SVGAGI, per germline. CDR3 in DNA: TGTGCCAGTAATTCCGAGACGCCGGGACAGGGGGGAGATACGCAGTATCTT. This gives the protein CASNSETPGQGGDTQYL.

This clonotype was found many times. V and J are TRBV5-1 and TRBJ2-5; no definite D call. V was clipped by 0 bases and J by 2 bases, with 8 bases between them. CDR1 is SGHRS and CDR2 is YFSETQ in the germline V gene. There are 14 residues in the CDR3. The CDR3 region is CASSLASIQETQYF. Written as DNA, the CDR3 is TGCGCCAGCAGCTTGGCCAGCATACAAGAGACCCAGTACTTC.

This clonotype was seen a single time. One end of the junction fails to match germline, which may point to a read error. The rearrangement uses TRBV29-1 and TRBJ2-2; the match to TRBD2 covers 7 bases. From germline, CDR1 is SQVTM and CDR2 ANQGSEA. CDR3 size: 12 residues. CDR3 sequence: CSVPEGSGELLF. CDR3 nucleotides: TGCAGCGTGCCTGAGGGGAGCGGGGAGTTGTTATTT.

The chain is built from TRBV4-2 and TRBJ2-4; possible D gene TRBD1, 5 bases. Germline CDR1 and CDR2: LGHNA and YNFKEQ. Between the trimmed V and J ends, which lost 8 bases and 7 bases, there was a span of 24 bases. The CDR3 consists of 16 residues. CDR3 residues: CASGREALGQQNIQYF. The CDR3 coding sequence is TGTGCCAGCGGCCGAGAAGCGTTGGGGCAGCAGAACATTCAGTACTTC.

This clonotype appeared a few times. A much larger clone lies a single base off, so this may be a read error. The chain uses TRBV28 and TRBJ2-7, with a possible D match to TRBD2 (5 bases). V lost 7 bases and J 7 bases, leaving 23 bases between the germline ends. Germline CDR1 and CDR2: MDHEN and SYDVKM. The CDR3 extends over 15 amino acids. The CDR3 sequence: CASTIFGIGPREQYF. For the CDR3, the DNA is TGTGCCAGCACCATTTTCGGGATAGGGCCTAGGGAGCAGTACTTC. The full variable domain, rest sourced from reference TRBV28 and TRBJ2-7, is DVKVTQSSRYLVKRTGEKVFLECVQDMDHENMFWYRQDPGLGLRLIYFSYDVKMKEKGDIPEGYSVSREKKERFSLILESASTNQTSMYLCASTIFGIGPREQYFGPGTRLTVT.

With respect to this clonotype: Without the conserved terminal phenylalanine or tryptophan, this CDR3 likely stems from a read error. The DNA is left out, because the CDR3 cannot be placed on it with certainty; the CDR3 is given as TCRdb lists it. This chain links TRBV12-3 or TRBV12-4 with TRBJ2-5; TRBD1 is the table's D call, not checked against the DNA. The CDR3 totals 14 residues, both ends included. The CDR3 sequence is CASSGGWGEETHYS.

Comment on this clonotype: The junction departs from the called germline gene at one end, perhaps through a read error. The chain joins TRBV7-8 to TRBJ1-1; 8 nucleotides agree with TRBD1. There are 13 residues in the CDR3. CDR1 SGHVS and CDR2 FQNEAQ come from the germline V gene. The CDR3 sequence is CPSSITGGTEAFF. CDR3 nucleotide sequence: TGTCCCAGCAGCATAACAGGGGGCACTGAAGCTTTCTTT. Full variable domain (remainder filled in from reference TRBV7-8 and TRBJ1-1): GAGVSQSPRYKVAKRGQDVALRCDPISGHVSLFWYQQALGQGPEFLTYFQNEAQLDKSGLPSDRFFAERPEGSVSTLKIQRTQQEDSAVYLCPSSITGGTEAFFGQGTRLTVV.

The chain recombines TRBV4-1 with TRBJ2-7, with 9 bases lining up with TRBD2. CDR3 size: 15 residues. Germline CDR1 is MGHRA and CDR2 is YSYEKL. V dropped 0 bases and J dropped 13; count of bases not matched to a gene: 13. The CDR3 coding sequence is TGCGCCAGCAGCCAAGATTCTAGCGGGATTTACGAGTACTACTTC. It translates to CASSQDSSGIYEYYF.

This clonotype was recorded a few times. This could be a read error, since a much larger clone is one nucleotide away. J is TRBJ2-3 and V is TRBV7-8, with 7 bases identical to TRBD2. The CDR3 runs to 15 residues. J lost 4 bases, V lost 3 bases, and 7 bases had no gene match. Germline CDR1 is SGHVS and CDR2 is FQNEAQ. CDR3 sequence: CASSFLVGGPDTQYF. CDR3 coding DNA: TGTGCCAGCAGCTTCTTAGTGGGAGGGCCAGATACGCAGTATTTT.

This clonotype was observed once. No conserved phenylalanine or tryptophan ends this CDR3, so it is likely a read error. The V call is TRBV24-1, the J call TRBJ2-3; TRBD2 aligns across 7 bases. The germline V gene encodes CDR1 KGHDR and CDR2 SFDVKD. V shed 5 bases, J shed 0 bases, and the junction held 7 bases outside the gene matches. This CDR3 has 16 amino acids. CDR3 bases: TGTGCCACCAGTGGGGGGGGAACGACTAGCACAGATACGCAGTATTTG. This codes for CATSGGGTTSTDTQYL.

A remark on this clonotype: Mismatch with germline at one junction end may stem from a read error. The chain uses TRBV5-1 and TRBJ1-1, with D tentatively TRBD1 (6 bases). The CDR3 has 14 amino acids. Per germline, CDR1 SGHRS and CDR2 YFSETQ. CDR3 DNA: TGCGCCAGCTGCTTGGACAGCATGAACACTGAAGCTTTCTTT. This codes for CASCLDSMNTEAFF.

This chain joins TRBV10-3 and TRBJ2-7; D unresolved. The CDR3 has 18 residues. With 0 bases removed from V and 2 bases from J, the gap between germline ends came to 20 bases. CDR1 is ENHRY, CDR2 SYGVKD, per germline. DNA for the CDR3: TGTGCCATCAGTGAGTCGATCCAGCAAGTCCCTAGAGCCTACGAGCAGTACTTC. This codes for CAISESIQQVPRAYEQYF.

As regards this clonotype: A read error may account for a junction end that differs from germline. This rearrangement joins TRBV6-1 to TRBJ2-1, with D possibly matching TRBD1 (6 bases). CDR1 is MNHNS and CDR2 is SASEGT in the germline V gene. The CDR3 has 14 residues. CDR3 in DNA: TGTGCTAGCACAGGGATTCCCTCCTACAATGAGCAGTTCTTC. This encodes CASTGIPSYNEQFF.